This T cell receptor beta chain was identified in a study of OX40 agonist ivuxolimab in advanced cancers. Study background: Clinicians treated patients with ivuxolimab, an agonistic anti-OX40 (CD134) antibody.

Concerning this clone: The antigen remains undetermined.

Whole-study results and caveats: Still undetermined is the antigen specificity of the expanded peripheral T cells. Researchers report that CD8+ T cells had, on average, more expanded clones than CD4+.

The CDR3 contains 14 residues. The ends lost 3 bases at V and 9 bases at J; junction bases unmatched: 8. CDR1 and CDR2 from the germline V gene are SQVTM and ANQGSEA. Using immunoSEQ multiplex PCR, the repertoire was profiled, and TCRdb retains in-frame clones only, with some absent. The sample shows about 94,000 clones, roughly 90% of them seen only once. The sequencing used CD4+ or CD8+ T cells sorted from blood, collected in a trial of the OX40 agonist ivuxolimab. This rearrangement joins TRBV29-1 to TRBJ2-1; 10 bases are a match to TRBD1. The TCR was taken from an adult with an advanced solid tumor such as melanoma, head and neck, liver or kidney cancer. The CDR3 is CSVDPGTGEVEQFF. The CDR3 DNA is TGCAGCGTTGATCCTGGGACAGGGGAGGTTGAGCAGTTCTTC.